These 11 T cell receptor beta chains originate from one sample sequenced in a study of metastatic and nonmetastatic thyroid tumors. No patient received treatment before thyroid surgery. TCRdb reprocessed the PCR reads using MiXCR. The sample lists approximately 22,000 clones; about an eighth were seen once. Sequencing was done on a sample of blood. Source of these receptors: a female donor with papillary thyroid cancer or a benign thyroid nodule (not recorded which). Some clones in this sample may be carry-over from other donors' samples.

This clone ranks as medium-sized. V and J are TRBV12-3 or TRBV12-4 and TRBJ2-7; no firm D call. This CDR3 contains 12 residues. Trimming shortened V by 0 bases and J by 6 bases, and 6 bases separated the two germline ends. In DNA form, the CDR3 reads TGTGCCAGCAGTTTAGCCGGTTTCGAGCAGTACTTC. Translation: CASSLAGFEQYF.

This clone was picked up many times. V usage is TRBV9 and J usage is TRBJ2-5; 16 bases map to TRBD2. Germline V gene sequence: CDR1 SGDLS, CDR2 YYNGEE. The CDR3 is 17 residues long. V lost 4 bases and J lost 5; bases outside the gene matches: 8. Written as DNA, the CDR3 is TGTGCCAGCAGCCCCCCGGGACTAGCGGGAGGGATGGAGACCCAGTACTTC. Amino acids: CASSPPGLAGGMETQYF.

This clone was detected many times. The chain recombines TRBV13 with TRBJ1-1; D is unclear. This CDR3 spans 12 amino acids. Germline lookup yields CDR1 PRHDT and CDR2 FYEKMQ (reference sequence). The ends were cut back, 4 bases at V and 4 bases at J, with 7 bases in the middle. The CDR3 bases are TGTGCCAGCAGCTCGGACCCCACTGAAGCTTTCTTT. Its protein is CASSSDPTEAFF.

Points on this clone: A clone one base away is much larger, so this may be a read error. The chain links TRBV5-4 to TRBJ2-5; no firm D call. CDR3 length: 14 amino acids. Deletions cut 4 bases from V and 2 bases from J, with 12 bases between. The germline gives CDR1 SGHNT, CDR2 YYREEE (reference sequence). The CDR3 reads CASSLRLIQETQYF. The DNA of the CDR3 is TGTGCCAGCAGCCTGCGACTCATTCAAGAGACCCAGTACTTC.

This clone has ten or more counts. The chain joins TRBV6-5 to TRBJ1-4; TRBD1 matches 7 bases. Germline V gene sequence: CDR1 MNHEY, CDR2 SVGAGI. The CDR3 contains 15 residues. J lost 4 bases, V lost 0 bases, and 2 bases had no gene match. The CDR3 here is CASSYSQGGNEKLFF. For the CDR3, the DNA is TGTGCCAGCAGTTACTCGCAGGGGGGTAATGAAAAACTGTTTTTT.

This clone was seen a few times. The V call is TRBV6-6, the J call TRBJ2-7; 7 positions agree with TRBD1. The junction had 4 bases not matched to a gene; V was cut back by 0 bases and J by 5 bases. Germline values: CDR1 MNHNY, CDR2 SVGAGI (reference sequence). The CDR3 is 14 residues long. CDR3: CASSYSTGFDEQYF. For the CDR3, the DNA is TGTGCCAGCAGTTACTCGACAGGGTTCGACGAGCAGTACTTC.

Notes on this clone: Possible read error: a much larger clone is one base away. The chain has TRBV14 and TRBJ2-5; possibly TRBD1 for D (5 bases). V was clipped by 5 bases and J by 5 bases, with 12 bases between them. This CDR3 spans 13 amino acids. In germline, CDR1 is SGHDN, CDR2 FVKESK. Written as DNA, the CDR3 is TGTGCCAGCAGCGGACAAGTGGGGGAGACCCAGTACTTC. It is translated as CASSGQVGETQYF.

This clone has ten or more counts. V is TRBV6-1 and J is TRBJ2-7; D is possibly TRBD1 (5 bases). The CDR3 covers 16 residues. From germline, CDR1 is MNHNS and CDR2 SASEGT. V shed 4 bases and J shed 2 bases, with 18 bases lying between them. The DNA of the CDR3 is TGTGCCAGCAGTGCAAGGCAGGGTAGTCTTACCTACGAGCAGTACTTC. The encoded protein is CASSARQGSLTYEQYF.

The chain joins TRBV15 to TRBJ1-3; D ambiguous. CDR1 and CDR2 from the germline V gene are LNHNV and YYDKDF (reference sequence). The CDR3 covers 14 residues. V lost 3 bases and J lost 3, with 9 bases in between. The CDR3 DNA reads as TGTGCCACCAGCAGTAGATCGGATGGAAACACCATATATTTT. Its protein product is CATSSRSDGNTIYF.

V usage is TRBV4-1 and J usage is TRBJ2-3; 12 bases align to TRBD2. The germline V gene encodes CDR1 MGHRA and CDR2 YSYEKL. This CDR3 has 15 amino acids. V lost 3 bases, J lost 5 bases, and 3 bases stayed unmatched. The CDR3 spells CASSQTGLAGDTQYF. The CDR3 DNA reads as TGCGCCAGCAGCCAGACGGGACTAGCGGGAGATACGCAGTATTTT.

This clone has just a few counts. The missing conserved phenylalanine or tryptophan at the end of this CDR3 makes a read error likely. The chain recombines TRBV20-1 with TRBJ2-7, with 10 bases aligning to TRBD2. This CDR3 comprises 14 residues. The trim removed 1 base at V and 5 bases at J, leaving 5 bases unmatched. Germline loops: CDR1 DFQATT, CDR2 SNEGSKA (reference sequence). CDR3 region: CSARAPSGSDEQYL. The CDR3 DNA sequence: TGCAGTGCTAGAGCGCCTAGCGGGAGTGACGAGCAGTACCTC.